This T cell receptor beta chain was sequenced in a study of shared clonotypes between healthy human individuals. About the research overall: Every donor yielded three CD4 naive, three CD4 memory, two CD8 naive and one CD8 memory plate.

Study processing details: Filtering differed since immunoSEQ provided only junctions, with no quality scores. Measured with immunoSEQ multiplex PCR; TCRdb has only the in-frame clones, and not every one. That table supplies the V and J calls and clone size; D and trimming were determined from the DNA. Counted here are 2 million to 3 million clones, over 85% occurring once; the ten biggest clones make up about 0.39%. The CDR3 length is 18 residues. CDR1 and CDR2 from the germline V gene are SGHRS and YFSETQ. V was pared by 0 bases and J by 5 bases, with 8 bases of the junction left unmatched. Sequenced sample: naive CD4+ T cells from PBMCs. The subset: CD45RA+ positively selected. The TCR was taken from a man younger than 35 in good health. Some clones in this sample may be carry-over from other donors' samples. This rearrangement joins TRBV5-1 to TRBJ2-5; 15 bases match TRBD2. The CDR3 loop reads CASSLARTSGRAWETQYF. The CDR3 DNA reads as TGCGCCAGCAGCTTGGCCCGGACTAGCGGGAGGGCCTGGGAGACCCAGTACTTC.